Following are 14 T cell receptor beta chains from one sample sequenced in a study of identical twins. TCRdb reprocessed the 5' RACE reads with MiXCR, giving one entry per CDR3 protein. In the table there are some 1,700,000 distinct CDR3 sequences, about 32% of which are singletons. What was sequenced was cord blood. These receptor sequences come from a newborn girl in good health.

This clonotype was counted between two and nine times. This chain links TRBV7-2 with TRBJ1-4; no clear D. Germline assignment: CDR1 SGHTA and CDR2 FQGNSA. Trimming pared 1 base from V and 0 bases from J, leaving 12 bases between. CDR3 length: 17 residues. The CDR3 loop is CASSLEVFPSTNEKLFF. For the CDR3, the DNA is TGTGCCAGCAGCTTAGAGGTTTTCCCTTCAACTAATGAAAAACTGTTTTTT.

The rearrangement links TRBV6-1 to TRBJ1-2, with D hard to call. Germline lookup yields CDR1 MNHNS and CDR2 SASEGT. CDR3 size: 13 residues. The V and J ends lost 2 bases and 4 bases respectively, with 8 bases between them. The DNA of the CDR3 is TGTGCCAGCAGTGAACGTCCAGTCTATGGCTACACCTTC. Translating gives CASSERPVYGYTF.

This clonotype came up many times. The gene calls are TRBV4-1 and TRBJ2-1, with D tentatively TRBD2 (6 bases). CDR3 length equals 15 residues. Germline lookup yields CDR1 MGHRA and CDR2 YSYEKL. With 5 bases removed from V and 4 bases from J, the gap between germline ends came to 15 bases. The CDR3 loop is CASSSMGTVYNEQFF. CDR3 DNA: TGCGCCAGCAGCTCGATGGGGACTGTTTACAATGAGCAGTTCTTC.

The chain recombines TRBV2 with TRBJ2-7; 8 bases fit TRBD1. The germline CDR1 and CDR2 sequences are SNHLY and FYNNEI. This CDR3 is built from 14 residues. The V gene end was trimmed by 5 bases and the J gene end by 3 bases; junction bases not matched to a gene: 6. CDR3 in amino acids: CASSRTGRLYEQYF. The CDR3 bases are TGTGCCAGCAGTCGGACAGGGCGGCTCTACGAGCAGTACTTC.

The chain joins TRBV7-9 to TRBJ2-5; 9 bases align to TRBD2. The CDR3 sequence is 15 residues long. CDR1 SEHNR and CDR2 FQNEAQ come from the germline V gene (reference sequence). The trim removed 1 base at V and 7 bases at J, leaving 7 bases unmatched. CDR3 in DNA: TGTGCCAGCAGCTTAGATCCTAGCGGGAAGGGGACCCAGTACTTC. Amino acid sequence: CASSLDPSGKGTQYF.

This sequence joins TRBV10-2 and TRBJ2-3, with 7 bases lining up with TRBD1. CDR1 is WSHSY, CDR2 SAAADI, per germline. The CDR3 length is 16 residues. The V and J ends lost 6 bases and 0 bases, in that order; junction bases with no gene match: 9. The CDR3 loop reads CASSTPGQSSTDTQYF. As DNA, the CDR3 is TGCGCCAGCAGCACTCCGGGACAGAGTAGCACAGATACGCAGTATTTT.

This clonotype was seen a handful of times. The V call is TRBV20-1, the J call TRBJ2-5; D gene unclear. Trimming shortened V by 0 bases and J by 11 bases, and 7 bases separated the two germline ends. CDR1 and CDR2 (germline): DFQATT, SNEGSKA (reference sequence). The CDR3 totals 10 residues. CDR3 DNA sequence: TGCAGTGCTAGAGATGAGGAGCAGTACTTC. It is translated as CSARDEEQYF.

This clonotype was seen at least ten times. In nucleotides, the CDR3 is TGTGCCAGCAGTTCCCCGACAGTGTACGAGCAGTACTTC. Protein product: CASSSPTVYEQYF. The chain links TRBV12-3 or TRBV12-4 to TRBJ2-7, with D possibly being TRBD1 (5 bases). V lost 4 bases to trimming and J lost 4 bases, with 11 bases between them. The CDR3 extends over 13 amino acids.

This clonotype was recorded a few times. The genes are TRBV4-2 and TRBJ2-7; TRBD1 matches at 7 bases. Germline assignment: CDR1 LGHNA and CDR2 YNFKEQ. The CDR3 runs 15 residues. The ends lost 4 bases at V and 2 bases at J; junction bases unmatched: 8. CDR3 DNA: TGTGCCAGCAGCCCGGTGAGGGGGACAGCCTACGAGCAGTACTTC. This codes for CASSPVRGTAYEQYF.

This clonotype came up many times. In DNA form, the CDR3 reads TGTGCCAGCAGCATCGACAGGGGGACAGATACGCAGTATTTT. This translates into CASSIDRGTDTQYF. This chain joins TRBV19 and TRBJ2-3; 9 bases agree with TRBD1. The CDR3 sequence is 14 residues long. V was clipped by 9 bases and J by 3 bases; unmatched bases: 7. CDR1 is LNHDA, CDR2 SQIVND, per germline (reference sequence).

This clonotype was seen at least ten times. J is TRBJ1-6 and V is TRBV12-3 or TRBV12-4; D is undetermined. The CDR3 covers 15 residues. V was clipped by 5 bases and J by 0 bases, with 8 bases between them. The CDR3 DNA reads as TGTGCCAGCAGTGAACAGAGCTCCTATAATTCACCCCTCCACTTT. Encoded protein: CASSEQSSYNSPLHF.

The chain is built from TRBV29-1 and TRBJ2-6, with 7 bases matching TRBD1. The ends lost 5 bases at V and 2 bases at J; junction bases unmatched: 3. The CDR3 contains 14 residues. Germline CDR1 and CDR2: SQVTM and ANQGSEA. The CDR3 region has the DNA TGCAGCGTTCAAGGGGGCGCTGGGGCCAACGTCCTGACTTTC. It is translated as CSVQGGAGANVLTF. The full variable domain, in which reference TRBV29-1 and TRBJ2-6 provide the parts outside the CDR3, is SAVISQKPSRDICQRGTSLTIQCQVDSQVTMMFWYRQQPGQSLTLIATANQGSEATYESGFVIDKFPISRPNLTFSTLTVSNMSPEDSSIYLCSVQGGAGANVLTFGAGSRLTVL.

At least ten counts were recorded for this clonotype. The junction and the germline gene differ at one end; a read error may be behind it. The genes are TRBV5-1 and TRBJ1-5; TRBD1 matches at 8 bases. Germline-derived CDR1 and CDR2 are SGHRS and YFSETQ. CDR3 length: 14 amino acids. The CDR3 DNA reads TGTGCCAGCAGCTCGACAGGGGGCAATCAGCCCCAGCATTTT. Translating it yields CASSSTGGNQPQHF.

This clonotype was counted only a few times. This sequence joins TRBV20-1 and TRBJ2-7; D might be TRBD1 or TRBD2, each matching 5 bases. The assigned J gene may be wrong: the sequence end matches TRBJ2-5 better. CDR1 and CDR2 (germline): DFQATT, SNEGSKA (reference sequence). The CDR3 has 17 residues. CDR3: CSARDSRASGTGETQYF. The CDR3 DNA reads as TGCAGTGCTAGAGATTCTAGGGCGTCCGGGACGGGAGAGACCCAGTACTTC.